The clone carrying this T cell receptor (beta chain) was recorded once. V was pared by 6 bases and J by 1 base, with 4 bases of the junction left unmatched. Germline CDR1 is KGHSH and CDR2 is LQKENI. The CDR3 is 14 residues long. This sample is part of a study of T cell changes during pregnancy in multiple sclerosis. The assay was immunoSEQ multiplex PCR, and TCRdb's table has in-frame clones only and misses some. The profile covers some 27,000 clones, with about nine tenths appearing a single time and approximately 0.55% taken by the ten largest. This chain connects TRBV18 to TRBJ2-3; 7 nucleotides match TRBD1. Sequenced here: CD4+ T cells from peripheral blood mononuclear cells, sampled in the first trimester of pregnancy. This receptor was obtained from a female donor in good health, enrolled as a control in a pregnancy study. Here the CDR3 reads CASSLGQGTDTQYF. CDR3 sequence (DNA): TGTGCCAGCTCCCTCGGACAGGGCACAGATACGCAGTATTTT.